This T cell receptor beta chain was captured in a study of T cell repertoires in cytomegalovirus infection. As concerns this clonotype: The target antigen is unknown.

Germline values: CDR1 MNHEY, CDR2 SVGAGI. The length of the CDR3 is 17 residues. Trimming left V 1 base short and J 2 bases short, with 12 bases between. TCRdb ran MiXCR on the reads and lists one entry per CDR3 protein. The top ten clones hold under 20% of a sample with hundreds of thousands of distinct CDR3 sequences, around 35% of them seen once. The chain recombines TRBV6-5 with TRBJ1-6; no clear D. Sequencing was performed on cultured PBMCs, taken from culture after CMV antigen stimulation. The TCR was taken from a human donor in good health (CMV status not recorded). Some clones in this sample may be carry-over from other donors' samples. CDR3 protein: CASSYFSGETYNSPLHF. In nucleotides, the CDR3 is TGTGCCAGCAGTTACTTTTCCGGGGAAACCTATAATTCACCCCTCCACTTT.